The clone carrying this TCR beta chain has at least ten counts. Its antigen remains unidentified. TCRdb re-called the reads with MiXCR, one entry per CDR3 protein. Seen here are fewer than 550,000 distinct CDR3 sequences, roughly 10% observed once, and the top ten hold 10% to 13%. The data stem from a study of T cell repertoires in cytomegalovirus infection. Turning to the study itself: Indicated by public TCR beta signatures were CMV infection and matching HLA type. Whole-study results and caveats: Pooled public TCR beta family frequency picked out CMV carriers with the relevant HLA.

The sequenced sample was PBMCs. The sequence derives from a human donor in good health (CMV status not recorded). Some clones in this sample may be carry-over from other donors' samples.

Here the CDR3 reads CASSPRPEVRGTEAFF. The CDR3 DNA follows: TGTGCCAGCTCACCGCGGCCAGAAGTTAGAGGGACTGAAGCTTTCTTT. The chain is built from TRBV18 and TRBJ1-1, with D unclear. Germline CDR1 KGHSH, CDR2 LQKENI. With 3 bases removed from V and 5 bases from J, the gap between germline ends came to 19 bases. The CDR3 contains 16 residues.